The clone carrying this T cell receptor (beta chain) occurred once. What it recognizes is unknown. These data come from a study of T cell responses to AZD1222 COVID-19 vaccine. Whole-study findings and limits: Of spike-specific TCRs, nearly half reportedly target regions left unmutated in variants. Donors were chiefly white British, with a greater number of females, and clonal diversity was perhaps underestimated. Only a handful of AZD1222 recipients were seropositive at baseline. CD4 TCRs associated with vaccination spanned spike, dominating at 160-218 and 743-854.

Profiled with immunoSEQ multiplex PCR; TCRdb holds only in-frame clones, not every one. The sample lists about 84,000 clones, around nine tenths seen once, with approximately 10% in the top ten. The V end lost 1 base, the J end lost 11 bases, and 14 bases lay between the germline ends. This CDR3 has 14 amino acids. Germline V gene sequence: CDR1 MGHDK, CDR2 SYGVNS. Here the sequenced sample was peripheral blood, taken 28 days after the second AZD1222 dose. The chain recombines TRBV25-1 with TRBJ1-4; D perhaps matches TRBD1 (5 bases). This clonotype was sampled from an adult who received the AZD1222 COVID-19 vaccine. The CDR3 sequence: CASSESNSGGKLFF. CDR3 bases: TGTGCCAGCAGTGAATCGAACAGTGGGGGGAAACTGTTTTTT.